A single sample is the source of the 17 T cell receptor beta chains below, sequenced in a study of shared clonotypes between healthy human individuals. Clones were read by immunoSEQ multiplex PCR, and TCRdb kept only the in-frame ones, dropping some. The sample lists about 1.1 million clones; around 78% were seen once. Sequencing used memory CD4+ T cells from PBMCs. Subset of the sample: CD45RA-negative fraction. The receptors shown here come from a man between 18 and 35 years old in good health. Some clones in this sample may be carry-over from other donors' samples.

The V and J genes are TRBV7-9 and TRBJ2-7, with TRBD1 identical over 9 bases. The CDR3 contains 16 residues. The germline CDR1 and CDR2 sequences are SEHNR and FQNEAQ (reference sequence). Trimming removed 5 bases from V and 2 bases from J; junction bases left unmatched: 10. The CDR3 is CASSNSLRTGAYEQYF. Here the CDR3 DNA reads TGTGCCAGCAGCAATTCCCTTAGGACAGGGGCCTACGAGCAGTACTTC. Together with reference TRBV7-9 and TRBJ2-7, the CDR3 gives the full variable domain: DTGVSQNPRHKITKRGQNVTFRCDPISEHNRLYWYRQTLGQGPEFLTYFQNEAQLEKSRLLSDRFSAERPKGSFSTLEIQRTEQGDSAMYLCASSNSLRTGAYEQYFGPGTRLTVT.

This sequence joins TRBV18 and TRBJ1-5; 10 nucleotides align to TRBD1. CDR3 length equals 16 residues. Losses at the gene ends were 4 bases for V and 1 base for J; bases not matched to a gene: 4. CDR1 is KGHSH and CDR2 is LQKENI in the germline V gene. The CDR3 loop reads CASSLRQGASNQPQHF. CDR3 DNA sequence: TGTGCCAGCTCACTGAGACAGGGGGCCAGCAATCAGCCCCAGCATTTT.

The sample holds one count of this clone. The chain has TRBV10-3 and TRBJ2-6; possibly TRBD2 for D (6 bases). Trimming left V 10 bases short and J 0 bases short, with 19 bases between. The CDR3 loop spans 17 amino acids. Germline CDR1 ENHRY, CDR2 SYGVKD. CDR3: CATHGLAHLSGANVLTF. The CDR3, as DNA: TGTGCCACCCACGGTCTAGCGCACCTCTCTGGGGCCAACGTCCTGACTTTC.

The chain employs TRBV4-1 and TRBJ2-7; 7 nucleotides match TRBD2. The CDR3 loop spans 16 amino acids. The V and J ends lost 0 bases and 6 bases, in that order; junction bases with no gene match: 11. Germline V lookup: CDR1 MGHRA, CDR2 YSYEKL. CDR3 in DNA: TGCGCCAGCAGCCAAGATACGAGGGCGGGAGTTTTCGAGCAGTACTTC. Translated, it gives CASSQDTRAGVFEQYF.

V and J are TRBV5-1 and TRBJ2-1, with 13 bases matching TRBD2. The germline V gene has CDR1 SGHRS and CDR2 YFSETQ. V shed 2 bases, J shed 5 bases, and the junction held 4 bases outside the gene matches. CDR3 length: 16 amino acids. CDR3 residues: CASSLPGLAGNNEQFF. The CDR3 DNA follows: TGCGCCAGCAGCTTACCGGGACTAGCGGGGAACAATGAGCAGTTCTTC. The full variable domain, with the rest looked up from reference TRBV5-1 and TRBJ2-1, is KAGVTQTPRYLIKTRGQQVTLSCSPISGHRSVSWYQQTPGQGLQFLFEYFSETQRNKGNFPGRFSGRQFSNSRSEMNVSTLELGDSALYLCASSLPGLAGNNEQFFGPGTRLTVL.

This rearrangement joins TRBV15 to TRBJ2-5, with 7 nucleotides matching TRBD1. Germline V gives CDR1 LNHNV, CDR2 YYDKDF (reference sequence). The CDR3 extends over 12 amino acids. V shed 7 bases, J shed 2 bases, and the junction held 1 base outside the gene matches. The CDR3 is CATKGQQETQYF. The CDR3 DNA reads TGTGCCACCAAGGGACAGCAAGAGACCCAGTACTTC.

The rearrangement links TRBV7-9 to TRBJ2-2; TRBD1 is a possible D gene (6 bases). Germline-derived CDR1 and CDR2 are SEHNR and FQNEAQ (reference sequence). CDR3 length: 12 amino acids. The V gene lost 10 bases and the J gene lost 5 bases, with 11 bases spanning the gap. In DNA form, the CDR3 reads TGTGCCACCAGGGGAGAAACCGGGGAGCTGTTTTTT. This sequence encodes CATRGETGELFF.

To note about this clone: This CDR3 is also generated by other DNA sequences in the sample. This chain connects TRBV6-5 to TRBJ1-2; D is uncertain. The CDR3 consists of 13 residues. Germline-derived CDR1 and CDR2 are MNHEY and SVGAGI. V was clipped by 2 bases and J by 2 bases, with 6 bases between them. The CDR3 region is CASSYGPNYGYTF. The CDR3 DNA follows: TGTGCCAGCAGTTACGGTCCCAACTATGGCTACACCTTC.

This clone appeared once. This chain connects TRBV7-2 to TRBJ1-1; TRBD1 might be the D (6 bases). CDR1 is SGHTA and CDR2 is FQGNSA in the germline V gene. The CDR3 totals 15 residues. V dropped 7 bases and J dropped 0 bases, with 15 bases sitting between them. The CDR3 region has the DNA TGTGCCAGCACATCCTTTCGGACAGTGAACACTGAAGCTTTCTTT. It specifies CASTSFRTVNTEAFF.

This clone has only a few counts. The chain couples TRBV9 to TRBJ1-2, with 8 bases matching TRBD1. Trimming took 4 bases from V and 2 from J; bases not matched to a gene: 10. This CDR3 is 16 amino acids long. Germline loops: CDR1 SGDLS, CDR2 YYNGEE. CDR3 DNA sequence: TGTGCCAGCAGCCCAAGCCAGGGGGCGATAAACTATGGCTACACCTTC. Translating it yields CASSPSQGAINYGYTF.

The rearrangement links TRBV28 to TRBJ2-5, with no clear D. The closer fit of TRBJ2-7 to the DNA end suggests the J call may be wrong. This CDR3 region has 12 residues. Per germline, CDR1 MDHEN and CDR2 SYDVKM. CDR3 in DNA: TGTGCCAGCAAGGCGCCTCACTACGAGCAGTACTTC. Translated: CASKAPHYEQYF.

The chain couples TRBV7-9 to TRBJ2-5; tentatively, D is TRBD1 (6 bases). Germline CDR1 SEHNR, CDR2 FQNEAQ (reference sequence). CDR3 length equals 16 residues. Deletions cut 5 bases from V and 5 bases from J, with 21 bases between. CDR3 residues: CASSPLTGWEWETQYF. CDR3 DNA sequence: TGTGCCAGCAGCCCACTCACAGGGTGGGAGTGGGAGACCCAGTACTTC. Together with reference TRBV7-9 and TRBJ2-5, the CDR3 gives the full variable domain: DTGVSQNPRHKITKRGQNVTFRCDPISEHNRLYWYRQTLGQGPEFLTYFQNEAQLEKSRLLSDRFSAERPKGSFSTLEIQRTEQGDSAMYLCASSPLTGWEWETQYFGPGTRLLVL.

The gene calls are TRBV9 and TRBJ2-5; a weak D match, TRBD1 (6 bases). The CDR3 runs to 16 residues. The germline CDR1 and CDR2 sequences are SGDLS and YYNGEE. V was cut by 0 bases and J by 5 bases, with 17 bases left in between. The CDR3 DNA sequence: TGTGCCAGCAGCGTAGATGTAGCCAGGGGCTGGGAGACCCAGTACTTC. Protein sequence: CASSVDVARGWETQYF. The full variable domain, with the rest looked up from reference TRBV9 and TRBJ2-5, is DSGVTQTPKHLITATGQRVTLRCSPRSGDLSVYWYQQSLDQGLQFLIQYYNGEERAKGNILERFSAQQFPDLHSELNLSSLELGDSALYFCASSVDVARGWETQYFGPGTRLLVL.

The rearrangement links TRBV28 to TRBJ1-4; a possible D gene is TRBD1 (5 bases). The CDR3 contains 15 residues. The V end was cut by 6 bases, the J end by 0 bases, with 11 bases between. Germline V gene sequence: CDR1 MDHEN, CDR2 SYDVKM. CDR3 in DNA: TGTGCCAGCAGCCCGGGGGGGGCAACTAATGAAAAACTGTTTTTT. Its protein is CASSPGGATNEKLFF.

J is TRBJ2-1 and V is TRBV5-6; a possible D gene is TRBD2 (6 bases). The germline V gene has CDR1 SGHDT and CDR2 YYEEEE. This CDR3 has 16 amino acids. Trimming stripped 1 base from V and 5 bases from J, with 16 bases between. The CDR3 DNA follows: TGTGCCAGCAGCTTGCTCGAGACGGCGGGAAACAATGAGCAGTTCTTC. Translated, it gives CASSLLETAGNNEQFF. The whole variable domain, remainder taken from reference TRBV5-6 and TRBJ2-1, is DAGVTQSPTHLIKTRGQQVTLRCSPKSGHDTVSWYQQALGQGPQFIFQYYEEEERQRGNFPDRFSGHQFPNYSSELNVNALLLGDSALYLCASSLLETAGNNEQFFGPGTRLTVL.

The rearrangement links TRBV5-4 to TRBJ2-2, with 7 bases aligning to TRBD1. The CDR3 has 16 residues. From germline, CDR1 is SGHNT and CDR2 YYREEE (reference sequence). The ends lost 2 bases at V and 2 bases at J; junction bases unmatched: 6. The CDR3 nucleotides read TGTGCCAGCAGCTTACCCAGGGGGTTAAACACCGGGGAGCTGTTTTTT. Its translation is CASSLPRGLNTGELFF.

Note on this clone: Other DNA sequences in this specimen translate into the identical CDR3. V is TRBV18 and J is TRBJ1-1; D unclear. Deletions cut 0 bases from V and 3 bases from J, with 5 bases between. This CDR3 spans 13 amino acids. CDR1 KGHSH and CDR2 LQKENI come from the germline V gene. The CDR3 DNA is TGTGCCAGCTCACCACCTTCGGACACTGAAGCTTTCTTT. Protein product: CASSPPSDTEAFF.